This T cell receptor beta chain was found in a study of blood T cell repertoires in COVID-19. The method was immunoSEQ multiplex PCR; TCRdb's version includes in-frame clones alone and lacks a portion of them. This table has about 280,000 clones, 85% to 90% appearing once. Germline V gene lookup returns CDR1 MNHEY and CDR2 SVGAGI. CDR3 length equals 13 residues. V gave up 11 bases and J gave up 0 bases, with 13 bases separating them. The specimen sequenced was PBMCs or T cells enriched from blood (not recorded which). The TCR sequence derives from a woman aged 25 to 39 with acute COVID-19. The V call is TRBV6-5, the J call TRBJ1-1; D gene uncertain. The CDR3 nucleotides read TGTGCCGTCTCGGGAAGGTTGAACACTGAAGCTTTCTTT. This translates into CAVSGRLNTEAFF.